This T cell receptor beta chain was sequenced during a study of identical twins. CDR1 and CDR2 (germline): SQVTM, ANQGSEA. The CDR3 is 13 amino acids. Trimming cost V 4 bases and J 0 bases, with 10 bases left between them. TCRdb itself ran the 5' RACE reads through MiXCR, one entry per CDR3 protein. Here the sample spans about 660,000 distinct CDR3 sequences, around 8.6% being singletons. The data also belong to a second study, concerning yellow fever vaccine responses in identical twins.

The TCR comes from a woman under 30 in good health. Sequenced: PBMCs. This chain joins TRBV29-1 and TRBJ2-7; D gene unclear. For the CDR3, the DNA is TGCAGCGTTGTGACGCGAAACTCCTACGAGCAGTACTTC. It translates to CSVVTRNSYEQYF.